This T cell receptor (beta chain) was observed in a study of read filtering for tumor transcriptome and immune sequencing. Across the study: Revised staging placed eight or nine patients in R-ISS I, 15 to 20 in II, 6 or 7 in III. Whole-study results and caveats: About 77% of IR-seq clonotypes had a single read, yet these held roughly 3.8% of reads. RNA-seq captured clonotypes less deeply and reliably than IR-seq.

The library was built from about 400 ng RNA with molecular barcoded adaptors for alpha/delta and beta/gamma chains. MiXCR, run by TCRdb on the reads, gives a single entry per CDR3 protein. The repertoire holds around 130,000 distinct CDR3 sequences, 13% seen once, with 8.4% in the top ten. This CDR3 contains 15 residues. Trimming stripped 2 bases from V and 0 bases from J, with 11 bases between. CDR1 is KGHSH, CDR2 LQKENI, per germline. This clonotype was counted a few times. Antigen: not known. This TCR was recovered from a donor aged 40 or older with multiple myeloma. Sequenced input: a population of CD138-negative cells sorted from bone marrow. This chain joins TRBV18 and TRBJ2-7; D may be TRBD2 (6 bases). CDR3 DNA: TGTGCCAGCTCACCAGGAGGGGCCAGCTCCTACGAGCAGTACTTC. It translates to CASSPGGASSYEQYF.